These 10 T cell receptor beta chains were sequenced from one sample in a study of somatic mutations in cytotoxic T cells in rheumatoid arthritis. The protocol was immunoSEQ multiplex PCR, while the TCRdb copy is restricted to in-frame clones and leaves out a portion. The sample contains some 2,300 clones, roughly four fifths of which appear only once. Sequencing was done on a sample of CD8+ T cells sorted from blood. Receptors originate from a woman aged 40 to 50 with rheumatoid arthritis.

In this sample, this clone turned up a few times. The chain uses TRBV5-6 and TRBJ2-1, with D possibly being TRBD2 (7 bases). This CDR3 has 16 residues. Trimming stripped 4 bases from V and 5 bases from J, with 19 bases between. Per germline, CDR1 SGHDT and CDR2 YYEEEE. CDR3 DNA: TGTGCCAGCAGCGCTAACGACAGGACTAGGGACAATGAGCAGTTCTTC. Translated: CASSANDRTRDNEQFF.

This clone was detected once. The CDR3 region has the DNA TGTGCCAGCAGTGTAGATTCAGGTTTAAATCAGCCCCAGCATTTT. This gives the protein CASSVDSGLNQPQHF. The chain combines TRBV2 with TRBJ1-5, with D hard to call. CDR1 is SNHLY, CDR2 FYNNEI, per germline. Trimming cost V 4 bases and J 4 bases, with 14 bases left between them. This CDR3 has 15 residues. The full variable domain, in which reference TRBV2 and TRBJ1-5 provide the parts outside the CDR3, is EPEVTQTPSHQVTQMGQEVILRCVPISNHLYFYWYRQILGQKVEFLVSFYNNEISEKSEIFDDQFSVERPDGSNFTLKIRSTKLEDSAMYFCASSVDSGLNQPQHFGDGTRLSIL.

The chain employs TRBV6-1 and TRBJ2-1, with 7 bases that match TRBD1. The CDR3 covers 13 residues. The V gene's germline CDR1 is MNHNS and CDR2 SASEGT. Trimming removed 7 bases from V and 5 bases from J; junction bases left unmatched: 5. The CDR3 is CASNTGVHNEQFF. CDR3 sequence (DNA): TGTGCCAGCAACACAGGGGTCCACAATGAGCAGTTCTTC.

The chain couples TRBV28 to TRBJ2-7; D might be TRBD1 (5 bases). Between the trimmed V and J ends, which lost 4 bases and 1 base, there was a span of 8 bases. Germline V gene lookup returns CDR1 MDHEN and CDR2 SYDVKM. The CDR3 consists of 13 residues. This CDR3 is CASSSRDSYEQYF. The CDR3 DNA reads TGTGCCAGCAGTTCCAGGGATTCCTACGAGCAGTACTTC.

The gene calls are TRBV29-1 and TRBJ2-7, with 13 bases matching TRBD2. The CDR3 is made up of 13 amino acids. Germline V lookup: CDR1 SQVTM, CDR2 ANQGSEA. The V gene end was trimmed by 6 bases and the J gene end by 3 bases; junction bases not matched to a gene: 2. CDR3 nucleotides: TGCAGCGTAGGGACTAGCGGGAACTACGAGCAGTACTTC. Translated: CSVGTSGNYEQYF.

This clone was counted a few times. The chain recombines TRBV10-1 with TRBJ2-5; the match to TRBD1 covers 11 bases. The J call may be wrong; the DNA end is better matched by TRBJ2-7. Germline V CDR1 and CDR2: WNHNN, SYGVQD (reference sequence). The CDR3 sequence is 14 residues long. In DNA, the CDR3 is TGCGCCAGCGCTGGGACAGGGGGGTCCTACGAGCAGTACTTC. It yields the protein CASAGTGGSYEQYF.

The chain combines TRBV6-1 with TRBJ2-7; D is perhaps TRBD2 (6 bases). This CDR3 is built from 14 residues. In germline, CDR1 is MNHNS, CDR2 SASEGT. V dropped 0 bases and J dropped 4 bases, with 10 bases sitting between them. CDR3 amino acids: CASSEAAGSYEQYF. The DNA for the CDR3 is TGTGCCAGCAGTGAAGCTGCGGGGAGTTACGAGCAGTACTTC.

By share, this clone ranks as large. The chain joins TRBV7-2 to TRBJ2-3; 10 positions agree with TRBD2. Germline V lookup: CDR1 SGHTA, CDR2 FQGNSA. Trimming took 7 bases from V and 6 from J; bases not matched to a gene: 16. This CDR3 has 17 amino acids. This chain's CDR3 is CASNQGVQRGGWDTQYF. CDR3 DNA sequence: TGTGCCAGCAACCAGGGGGTCCAGCGGGGGGGCTGGGATACGCAGTATTTT.

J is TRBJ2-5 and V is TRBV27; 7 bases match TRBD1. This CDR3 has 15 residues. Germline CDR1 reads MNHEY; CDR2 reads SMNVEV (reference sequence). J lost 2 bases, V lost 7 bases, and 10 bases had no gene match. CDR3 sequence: CASTTRDRAQETQYF. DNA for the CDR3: TGTGCCAGCACAACCCGAGACAGGGCGCAAGAGACCCAGTACTTC.

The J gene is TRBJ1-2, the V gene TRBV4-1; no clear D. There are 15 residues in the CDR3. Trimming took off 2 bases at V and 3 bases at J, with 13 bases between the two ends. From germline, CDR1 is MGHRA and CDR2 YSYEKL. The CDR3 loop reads CASSQFPGSYYGYTF. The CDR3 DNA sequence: TGCGCCAGCAGCCAATTCCCCGGGAGCTACTATGGCTACACCTTC.